The 8 T cell receptor beta chains presented below share a single source sample, sequenced in a study of early T cells in non-severe SARS-CoV-2 infection. TCRdb redid the calling of the 5' RACE reads with MiXCR, one entry per CDR3 protein. The table lists 55,000 to 65,000 distinct CDR3 sequences, 10% of them singletons, with about 9.4% in the top ten. The sequenced material came from whole blood. These receptors were collected from an adult who was a healthcare worker with PCR-confirmed SARS-CoV-2 infection or an uninfected control (not recorded which).

This clonotype showed up just once. The genes are TRBV10-3 and TRBJ2-1; 11 bases map to TRBD2. J was trimmed by 9 bases and V by 6 bases; bases with no gene match: 13. The CDR3 spans 16 residues. In germline, CDR1 is ENHRY, CDR2 SYGVKD. The CDR3 sequence: CAISGPASGRPGEQFF. The CDR3 bases are TGTGCCATCAGCGGCCCCGCTAGCGGGAGGCCGGGTGAGCAGTTCTTC.

The genes are TRBV27 and TRBJ1-3; D ambiguous. The CDR3 has 15 amino acids. CDR1 is MNHEY and CDR2 is SMNVEV in the germline V gene (reference sequence). V lost 5 bases to trimming and J lost 0 bases, with 11 bases between them. The CDR3 loop is CASSVDQSSGNTIYF. In DNA, the CDR3 is TGTGCCAGCAGTGTCGACCAGAGCTCTGGAAACACCATATATTTT.

With respect to this clonotype: It may be a read error: a sequence one base away is much more abundant. The V call is TRBV11-1, the J call TRBJ2-2; 7 bases fit TRBD2. CDR3 length equals 16 residues. With 5 bases clipped from V and 7 bases from J, the junction kept 13 bases outside the gene matches. Germline V lookup: CDR1 SGHAT, CDR2 FQDESV (reference sequence). Here the CDR3 reads CASSNPSRGRVGELFF. CDR3 DNA: TGTGCCAGCAGCAACCCTTCGCGTGGGAGGGTCGGGGAGCTGTTTTTT.

This clonotype has at least ten counts. The V call is TRBV20-1, the J call TRBJ2-1; possible D gene TRBD2, 6 bases. The CDR3 is made up of 12 amino acids. CDR1 is DFQATT, CDR2 SNEGSKA, per germline (reference sequence). For the CDR3, the DNA is TGCACCCTGGCGGGATATTACAATGAGCAGTTCTTC. It encodes CTLAGYYNEQFF.

The chain is built from TRBV23-1 and TRBJ1-2; D remains unclear. TRBV23-1 is reported as an ORF; its role is uncertain. The V gene lost 0 bases and the J gene lost 8 bases, with 7 bases spanning the gap. The CDR3 length is 12 residues. CDR3 nucleotides: TGCGCCAGCAGTCAATCGAAAGACGGCTACACCTTC. This gives the protein CASSQSKDGYTF.

At least ten counts were recorded for this clonotype. The chain couples TRBV12-3 or TRBV12-4 to TRBJ2-7; D might be TRBD2 (6 bases). Trimming took off 8 bases at V and 0 bases at J, with 23 bases between the two ends. The CDR3 totals 17 residues. The CDR3 sequence: CASGPFLGGIDSYEQYF. The CDR3 nucleotides are TGTGCCAGCGGACCCTTCCTTGGCGGGATTGACTCCTACGAGCAGTACTTC.

The chain employs TRBV12-3 or TRBV12-4 and TRBJ2-1, with 8 nucleotides matching TRBD1. This CDR3 region has 17 residues. The trim removed 6 bases at V and 8 bases at J, leaving 18 bases unmatched. CDR3 residues: CASSHSRGGQGRHEQFF. The CDR3 region has the DNA TGTGCCAGCAGCCACAGCAGGGGTGGACAGGGAAGGCATGAGCAGTTCTTC.

This clonotype was detected ten times or more. CDR3 bases: TGTGCCAGCAGCGCCGGGACTATCGAGCAGTACTTC. As protein: CASSAGTIEQYF. The rearrangement uses TRBV5-4 and TRBJ2-7, with 7 bases that match TRBD2. Germline CDR1 and CDR2: SGHNT and YYREEE (reference sequence). The V segment lost 4 bases and the J segment 6 bases; nucleotides outside the gene matches: 4. The CDR3 totals 12 residues.